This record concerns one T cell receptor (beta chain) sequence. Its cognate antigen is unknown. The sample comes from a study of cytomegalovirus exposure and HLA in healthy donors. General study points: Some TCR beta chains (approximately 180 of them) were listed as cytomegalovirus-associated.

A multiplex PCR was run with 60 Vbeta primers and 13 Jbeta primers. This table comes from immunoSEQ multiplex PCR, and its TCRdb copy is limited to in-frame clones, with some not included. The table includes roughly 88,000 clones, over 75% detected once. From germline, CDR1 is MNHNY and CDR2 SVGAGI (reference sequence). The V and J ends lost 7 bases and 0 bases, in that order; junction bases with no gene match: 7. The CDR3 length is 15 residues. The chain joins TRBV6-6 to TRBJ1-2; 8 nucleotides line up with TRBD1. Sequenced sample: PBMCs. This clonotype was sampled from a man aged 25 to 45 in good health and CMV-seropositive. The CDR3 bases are TGTGCCAGCAATTTACAGGGGGAAGCTAACTATGGCTACACCTTC. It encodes CASNLQGEANYGYTF.